The source of this TCR beta chain is a study of CD8 T cells in Susac syndrome. Random-hexamer reverse transcription was applied to roughly 0.45 to 1 ug RNA. TCRdb used MiXCR to reprocess the immunoSEQ multiplex PCR reads, holding one entry per CDR3 protein. The sample lists over 150,000 distinct CDR3 sequences, roughly 95% occurring once. The CDR3 loop spans 16 amino acids. CDR1 is LGHNA and CDR2 is YNFKEQ in the germline V gene. V lost 1 base and J lost 4; bases outside the gene matches: 7. This TCR was sampled from a human donor with Susac syndrome. The J gene is TRBJ1-5, the V gene TRBV4-2; TRBD1 matches at 7 bases. The sequenced sample was CD4+ T cells from PBMCs. The CDR3 DNA is TGTGCCAGCAGCCAAGTCCTTCAGGGGGGAAATCAGCCCCAGCATTTT. As protein: CASSQVLQGGNQPQHF.